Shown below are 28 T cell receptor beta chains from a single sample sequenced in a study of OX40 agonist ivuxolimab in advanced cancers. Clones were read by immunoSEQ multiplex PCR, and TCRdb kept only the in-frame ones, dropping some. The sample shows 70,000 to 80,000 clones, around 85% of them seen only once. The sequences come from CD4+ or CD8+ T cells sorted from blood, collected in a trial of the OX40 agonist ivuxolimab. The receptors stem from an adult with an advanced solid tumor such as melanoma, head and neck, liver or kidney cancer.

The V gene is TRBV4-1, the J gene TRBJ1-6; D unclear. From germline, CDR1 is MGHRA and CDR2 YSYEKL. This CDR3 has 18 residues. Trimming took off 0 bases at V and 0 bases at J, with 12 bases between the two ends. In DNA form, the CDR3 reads TGCGCCAGCAGCCAAGAGCAGGCAATGAGCTCCTATAATTCACCCCTCCACTTT. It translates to CASSQEQAMSSYNSPLHF.

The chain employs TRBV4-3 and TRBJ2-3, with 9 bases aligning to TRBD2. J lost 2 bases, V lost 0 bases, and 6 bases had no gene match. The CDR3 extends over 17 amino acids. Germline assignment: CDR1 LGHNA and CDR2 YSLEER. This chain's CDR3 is CASSQDVGGRATDTQYF. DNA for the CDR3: TGCGCCAGCAGCCAAGATGTGGGCGGGAGGGCCACAGATACGCAGTATTTT.

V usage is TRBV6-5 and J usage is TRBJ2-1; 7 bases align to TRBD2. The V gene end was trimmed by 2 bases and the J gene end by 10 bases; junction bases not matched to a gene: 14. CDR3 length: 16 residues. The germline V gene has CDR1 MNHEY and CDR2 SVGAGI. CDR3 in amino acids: CASSYRVRAGAAEQFF. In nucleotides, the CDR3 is TGTGCCAGCAGTTACCGAGTTCGGGCGGGAGCGGCCGAGCAGTTCTTC.

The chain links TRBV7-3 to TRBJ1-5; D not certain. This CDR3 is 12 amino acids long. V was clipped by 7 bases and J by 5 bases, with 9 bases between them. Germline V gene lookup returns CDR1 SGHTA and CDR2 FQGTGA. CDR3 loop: CASTSNDQPQHF. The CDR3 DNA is TGTGCCAGCACCTCAAATGATCAGCCCCAGCATTTT.

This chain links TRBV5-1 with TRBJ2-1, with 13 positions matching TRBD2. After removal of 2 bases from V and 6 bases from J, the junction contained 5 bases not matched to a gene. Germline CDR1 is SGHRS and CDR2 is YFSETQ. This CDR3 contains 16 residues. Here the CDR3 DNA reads TGCGCCAGCAGCTTTACTAGCGGGGGGGCCGGCAATGAGCAGTTCTTC. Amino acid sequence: CASSFTSGGAGNEQFF.

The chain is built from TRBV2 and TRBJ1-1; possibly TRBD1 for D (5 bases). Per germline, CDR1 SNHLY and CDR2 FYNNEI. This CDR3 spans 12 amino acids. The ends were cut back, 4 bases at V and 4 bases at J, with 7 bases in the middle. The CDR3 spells CASSVGGTEAFF. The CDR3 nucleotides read TGTGCCAGCAGTGTCGGGGGCACTGAAGCTTTCTTT.

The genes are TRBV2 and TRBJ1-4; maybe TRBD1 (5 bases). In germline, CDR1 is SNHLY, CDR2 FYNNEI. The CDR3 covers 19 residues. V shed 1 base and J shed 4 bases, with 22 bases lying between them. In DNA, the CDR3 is TGTGCCAGCAGTGAAGGAATTACCGGGTCGGGGGTGGTTAATGAAAAACTGTTTTTT. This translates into CASSEGITGSGVVNEKLFF.

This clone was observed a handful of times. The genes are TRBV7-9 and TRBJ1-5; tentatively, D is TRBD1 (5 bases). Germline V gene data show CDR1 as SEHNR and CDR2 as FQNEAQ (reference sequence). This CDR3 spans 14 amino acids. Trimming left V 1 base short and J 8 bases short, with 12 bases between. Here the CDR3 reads CASSLDREGKPQHF. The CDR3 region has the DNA TGTGCCAGCAGCTTAGATAGGGAGGGGAAGCCCCAGCATTTT.

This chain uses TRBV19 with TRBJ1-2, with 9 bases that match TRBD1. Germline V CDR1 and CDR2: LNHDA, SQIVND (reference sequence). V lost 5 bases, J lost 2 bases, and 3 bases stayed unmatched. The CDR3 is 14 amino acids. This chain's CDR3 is CASSAGQGNYGYTF. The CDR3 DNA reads TGTGCCAGTAGTGCCGGACAGGGGAACTATGGCTACACCTTC. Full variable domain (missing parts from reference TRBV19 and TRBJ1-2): DGGITQSPKYLFRKEGQNVTLSCEQNLNHDAMYWYRQDPGQGLRLIYYSQIVNDFQKGDIAEGYSVSREKKESFPLTVTSAQKNPTAFYLCASSAGQGNYGYTFGSGTRLTVV.

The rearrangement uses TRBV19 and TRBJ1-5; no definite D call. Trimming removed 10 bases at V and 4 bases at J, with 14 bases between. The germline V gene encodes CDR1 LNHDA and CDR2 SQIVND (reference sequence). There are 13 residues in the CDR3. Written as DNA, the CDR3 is TGTGCCACCGCCGGTTCTGGGAATCAGCCCCAGCATTTT. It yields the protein CATAGSGNQPQHF.

CDR3 sequence: CASRRDGTAGEQFF. CDR3 sequence (DNA): TGTGCCAGCAGGAGGGATGGGACAGCGGGTGAGCAGTTCTTC. The chain uses TRBV6-4 and TRBJ2-1; D is possibly TRBD1 (7 bases). Germline V lookup: CDR1 MRHNA, CDR2 SNTAGT. The CDR3 has 14 amino acids. V was shortened by 6 bases and J by 9 bases, with 18 bases between the two germline ends.

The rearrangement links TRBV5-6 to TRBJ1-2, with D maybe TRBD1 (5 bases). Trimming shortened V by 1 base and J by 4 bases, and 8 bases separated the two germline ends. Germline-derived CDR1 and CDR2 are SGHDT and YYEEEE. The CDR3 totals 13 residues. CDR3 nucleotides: TGTGCCAGCAGCTTGTCAGGGCTCTATGGCTACACCTTC. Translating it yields CASSLSGLYGYTF.

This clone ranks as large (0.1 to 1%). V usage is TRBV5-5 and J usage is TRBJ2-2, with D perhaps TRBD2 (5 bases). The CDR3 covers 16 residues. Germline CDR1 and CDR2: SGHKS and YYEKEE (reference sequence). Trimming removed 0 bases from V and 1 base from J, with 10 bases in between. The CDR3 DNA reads TGTGCCAGCAGCTTGGCCGGGATTCAGAACACCGGGGAGCTGTTTTTT. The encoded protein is CASSLAGIQNTGELFF. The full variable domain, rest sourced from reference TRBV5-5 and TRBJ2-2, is DAGVTQSPTHLIKTRGQQVTLRCSPISGHKSVSWYQQVLGQGPQFIFQYYEKEERGRGNFPDRFSARQFPNYSSELNVNALLLGDSALYLCASSLAGIQNTGELFFGEGSRLTVL.

Here the CDR3 DNA reads TGCAGTGCTATGACTTTCGGGAAACTGTTTTTT. Translating gives CSAMTFGKLFF. The chain joins TRBV20-1 to TRBJ1-4; D is unresolved. The ends were cut back, 4 bases at V and 11 bases at J, with 11 bases in the middle. CDR1 is DFQATT, CDR2 SNEGSKA, per germline (reference sequence). The CDR3 spans 11 residues.

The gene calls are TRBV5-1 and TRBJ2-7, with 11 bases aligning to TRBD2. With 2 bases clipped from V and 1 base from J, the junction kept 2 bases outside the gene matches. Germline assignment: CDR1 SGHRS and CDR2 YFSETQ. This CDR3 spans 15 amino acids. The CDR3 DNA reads TGCGCCAGCAGCTTCGGGACTAGCGGTTCCTACGAGCAGTACTTC. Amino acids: CASSFGTSGSYEQYF.

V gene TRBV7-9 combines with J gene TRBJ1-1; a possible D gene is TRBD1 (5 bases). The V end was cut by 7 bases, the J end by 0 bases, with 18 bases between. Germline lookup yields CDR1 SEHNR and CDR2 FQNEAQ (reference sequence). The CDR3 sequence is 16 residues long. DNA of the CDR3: TGTGCCAGCACCCCCCGAGGGCAGGGAATGAACACTGAAGCTTTCTTT. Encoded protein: CASTPRGQGMNTEAFF.

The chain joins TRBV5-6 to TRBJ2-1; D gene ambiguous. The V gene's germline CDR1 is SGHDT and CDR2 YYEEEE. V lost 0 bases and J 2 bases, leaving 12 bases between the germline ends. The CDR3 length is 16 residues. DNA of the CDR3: TGTGCCAGCAGCTTGGGCCACAACCAAACCTACAATGAGCAGTTCTTC. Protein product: CASSLGHNQTYNEQFF.

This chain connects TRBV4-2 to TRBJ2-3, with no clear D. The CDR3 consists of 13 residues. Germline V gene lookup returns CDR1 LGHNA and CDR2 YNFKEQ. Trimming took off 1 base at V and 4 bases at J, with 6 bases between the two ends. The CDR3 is CASSQGLADTQYF. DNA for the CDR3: TGTGCCAGCAGCCAAGGGTTAGCAGATACGCAGTATTTT.

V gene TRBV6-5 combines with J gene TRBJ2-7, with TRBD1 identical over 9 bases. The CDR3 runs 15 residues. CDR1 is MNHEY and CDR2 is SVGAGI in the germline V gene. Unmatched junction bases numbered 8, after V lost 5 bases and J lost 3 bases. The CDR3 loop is CASSTRQGVVYEQYF. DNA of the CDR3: TGTGCCAGCAGTACAAGACAGGGGGTGGTCTACGAGCAGTACTTC.

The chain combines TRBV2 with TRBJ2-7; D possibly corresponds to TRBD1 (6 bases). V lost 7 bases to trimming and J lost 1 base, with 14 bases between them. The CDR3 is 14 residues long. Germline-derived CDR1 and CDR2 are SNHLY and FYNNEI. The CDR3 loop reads CASKYTQGSYEQYF. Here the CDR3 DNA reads TGTGCCAGCAAATACACGCAGGGGTCCTACGAGCAGTACTTC.

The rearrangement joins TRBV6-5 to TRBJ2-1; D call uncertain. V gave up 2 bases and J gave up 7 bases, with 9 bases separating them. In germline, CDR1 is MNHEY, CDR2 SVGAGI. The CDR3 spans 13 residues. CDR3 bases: TGTGCCAGCAGTTACGTTCGAGGTAATGAGCAGTTCTTC. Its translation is CASSYVRGNEQFF.

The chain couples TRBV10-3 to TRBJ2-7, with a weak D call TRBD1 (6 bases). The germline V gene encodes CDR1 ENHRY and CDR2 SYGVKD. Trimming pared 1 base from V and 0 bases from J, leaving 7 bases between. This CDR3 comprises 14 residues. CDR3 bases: TGTGCCATCAGTGAGTACAGGGACTCCTACGAGCAGTACTTC. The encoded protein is CAISEYRDSYEQYF.

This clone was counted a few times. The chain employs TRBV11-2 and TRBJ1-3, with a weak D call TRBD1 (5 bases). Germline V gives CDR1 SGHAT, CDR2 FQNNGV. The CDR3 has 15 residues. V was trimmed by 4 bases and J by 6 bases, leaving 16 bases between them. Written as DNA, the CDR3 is TGTGCCAGCAGCTCAATTGGGGACGTGACAAACACCATATATTTT. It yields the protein CASSSIGDVTNTIYF.

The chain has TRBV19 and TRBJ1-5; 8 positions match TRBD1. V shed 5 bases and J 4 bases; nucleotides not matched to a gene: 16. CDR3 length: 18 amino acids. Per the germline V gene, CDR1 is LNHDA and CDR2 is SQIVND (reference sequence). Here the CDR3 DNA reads TGTGCCAGTAGTCGCGTATATCTTAGGACAGGGATGAATCAGCCCCAGCATTTT. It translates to CASSRVYLRTGMNQPQHF.

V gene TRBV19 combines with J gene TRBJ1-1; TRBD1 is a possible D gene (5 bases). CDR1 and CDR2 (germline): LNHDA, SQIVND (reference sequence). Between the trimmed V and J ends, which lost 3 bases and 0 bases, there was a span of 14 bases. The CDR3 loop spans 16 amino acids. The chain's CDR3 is CASSINEGRMNTEAFF. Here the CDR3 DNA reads TGTGCCAGTAGTATCAACGAGGGGAGGATGAACACTGAAGCTTTCTTT.

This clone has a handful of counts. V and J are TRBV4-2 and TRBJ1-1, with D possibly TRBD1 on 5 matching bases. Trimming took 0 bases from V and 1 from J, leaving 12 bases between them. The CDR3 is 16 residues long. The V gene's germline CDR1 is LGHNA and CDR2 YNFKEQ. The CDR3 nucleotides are TGTGCCAGCAGCCAAGATCGACTGGGGCCGAACACTGAAGCTTTCTTT. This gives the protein CASSQDRLGPNTEAFF.

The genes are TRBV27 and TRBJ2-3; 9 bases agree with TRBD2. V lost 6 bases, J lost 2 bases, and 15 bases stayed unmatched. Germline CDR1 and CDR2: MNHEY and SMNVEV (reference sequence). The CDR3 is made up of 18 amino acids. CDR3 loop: CASRSRGRPSGDTDTQYF. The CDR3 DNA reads TGTGCCAGCAGAAGCAGGGGTAGGCCTAGCGGGGACACAGATACGCAGTATTTT.

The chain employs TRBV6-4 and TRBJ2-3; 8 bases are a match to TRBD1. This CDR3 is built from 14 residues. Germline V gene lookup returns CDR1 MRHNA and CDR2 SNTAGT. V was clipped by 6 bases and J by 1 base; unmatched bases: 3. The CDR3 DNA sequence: TGTGCCAGCAGACCGGGACAGGGCACAGATACGCAGTATTTT. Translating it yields CASRPGQGTDTQYF.